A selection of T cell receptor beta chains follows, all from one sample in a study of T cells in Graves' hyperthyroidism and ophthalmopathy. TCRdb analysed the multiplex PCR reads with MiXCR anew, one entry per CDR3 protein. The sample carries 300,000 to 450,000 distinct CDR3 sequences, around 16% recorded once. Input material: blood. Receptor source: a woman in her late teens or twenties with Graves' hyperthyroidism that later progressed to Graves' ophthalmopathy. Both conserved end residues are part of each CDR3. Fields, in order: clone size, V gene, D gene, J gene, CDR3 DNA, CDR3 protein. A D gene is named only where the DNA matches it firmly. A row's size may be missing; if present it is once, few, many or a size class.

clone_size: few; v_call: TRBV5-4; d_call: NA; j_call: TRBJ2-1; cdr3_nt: TGTGCCAGCAGCTCCGCCAGGGAGAGGGCTCCCAACAATGAGCAGTTCTTC; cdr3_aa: CASSSARERAPNNEQFF
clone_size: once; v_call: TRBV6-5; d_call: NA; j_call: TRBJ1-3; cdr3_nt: TGTGCCAGCAGTTACCTTAGGGATTCTGGAAACACCATATGTTTT; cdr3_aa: CASSYLRDSGNTICF
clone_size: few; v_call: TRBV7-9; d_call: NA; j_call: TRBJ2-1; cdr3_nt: TGTGCCAGCAGCCAGGGACTGATCAATGAGCAGTTCTTC; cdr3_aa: CASSQGLINEQFF
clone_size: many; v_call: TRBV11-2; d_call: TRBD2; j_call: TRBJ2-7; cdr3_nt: TGTGCCAGCAGCTTATCGTCCCAACGTAGCGGGAGGGCGTGGGAGCAGTACTTC; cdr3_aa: CASSLSSQRSGRAWEQYF
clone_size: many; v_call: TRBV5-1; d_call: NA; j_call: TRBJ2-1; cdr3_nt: TGCGCCAGCAGCATCCGGTCGCAGGCCCCTCACAATGAGCAGTTCTTC; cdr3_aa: CASSIRSQAPHNEQFF
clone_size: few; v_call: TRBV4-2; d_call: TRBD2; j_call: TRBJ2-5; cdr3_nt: TGTGCCAGCAGCCAAGAGATTCGGGCGGGAGGTAAAGAGACCCAGTACTTC; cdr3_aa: CASSQEIRAGGKETQYF
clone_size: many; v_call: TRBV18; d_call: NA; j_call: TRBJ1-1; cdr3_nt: TGTGCCAGCTCACCTTCTCCAGGGGAGGCTGAAGCTTTCTTT; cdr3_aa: CASSPSPGEAEAFF
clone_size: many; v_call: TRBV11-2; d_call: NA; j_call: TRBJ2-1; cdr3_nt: TGTGCCAGCAGCTTAGTTGGGGAAGGGAATGAGCAGTTCTTC; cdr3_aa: CASSLVGEGNEQFF
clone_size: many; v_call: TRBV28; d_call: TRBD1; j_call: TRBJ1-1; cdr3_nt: TGTGCCAGCACCCTACGGACAGGGGTAAACACTGAAGCTTTCTTT; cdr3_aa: CASTLRTGVNTEAFF
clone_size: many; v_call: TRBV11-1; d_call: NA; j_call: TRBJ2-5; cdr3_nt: TGTGCCAGCAGCCCTGGGTGGGACTCGCAAGAGACCCAGTACTTC; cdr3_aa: CASSPGWDSQETQYF
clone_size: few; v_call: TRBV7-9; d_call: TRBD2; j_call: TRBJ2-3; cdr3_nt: TGTGCCAGCAGCGACCCCAAAGTAAGCGGGAGGGCATCCGATACGCAGTATTTT; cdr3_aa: CASSDPKVSGRASDTQYF
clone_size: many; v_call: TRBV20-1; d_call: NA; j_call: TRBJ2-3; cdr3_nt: TGCAGTGCTAGGCCCCTCTATCGGGGTAGCACAGATACGCAGTATTTT; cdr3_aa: CSARPLYRGSTDTQYF
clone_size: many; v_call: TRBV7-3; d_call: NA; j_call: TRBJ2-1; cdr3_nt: TGTGCCAGCAGCCCTACAGGGGGAGGGCCTTACAATGAGCAGTTCTTC; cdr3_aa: CASSPTGGGPYNEQFF
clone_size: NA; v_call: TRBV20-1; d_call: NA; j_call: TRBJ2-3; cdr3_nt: TGCAGTGCGCCAACTAGTTCCGATACGCAGTATTTT; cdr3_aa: CSAPTSSDTQYF
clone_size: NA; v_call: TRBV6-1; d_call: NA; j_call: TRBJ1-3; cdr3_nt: TGTGCCAGCAGAGAAGGTTTCGGAAACACCATATATTTT; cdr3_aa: CASREGFGNTIYF
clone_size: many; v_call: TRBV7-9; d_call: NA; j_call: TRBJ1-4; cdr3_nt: TGTGCCAGCAGCTTAGCGTGGGGAACTACAGGGACTAATGAAAAACTGTTTTTT; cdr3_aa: CASSLAWGTTGTNEKLFF